This TCR beta chain is drawn from a study of brain T cells in children with intractable seizures (dated by TCRdb to about 2021). Background on the whole study: A NanoString immunology panel was first used to screen resected brain tissue from 40 to 55 pediatric epilepsy surgery cases for immune gene transcripts. Of the roughly 12 selected surgery cases, pre-surgery blood was also sequenced for eight, so four had brain tissue only.

On this clone: The clone's antigen remains unknown. Per-base qualities were not stored, and no clone one base away is much larger.

The immunoSEQ assay was used to generate TCR beta chain sequences from genomic DNA. For the original study's pipeline: CDR3 sequences not starting with the conserved framework cysteine at position 104 were manually removed. To get clonality, the normalized Shannon's Diversity Index was subtracted from one, giving values from 0 (maximal diversity) to 1 (oligoclonal). To check whether a given CDR3 had different frequencies in two samples, for example brain versus blood, chi-squared comparison-of-proportions tests were used. Public clonotypes were identified through searches of immuneACCESS, and similarity to known antiviral clonotypes was evaluated with the VDJdb browser. This is the immuneACCESS table as TCRdb keeps it, with only in-frame sequences that have V and J called. A part of the clones is gone; compared with another copy, unresolved V genes explain less than half, and the rest is unexplained. That table furnishes V, J and clone size, whereas the DNA furnished D and trimming. The sample table holds roughly 120,000 clones, of which around 94% were seen once. Jointly, the top ten make up 3.8% of the sample.

Read against the paper, the sample's time point label means: resected brain tissue, or blood drawn just prior to surgery. The surgery cases showing the highest brain T cell transcript signatures were chosen for TCR beta chain sequencing of brain tissue and, when available, of blood. Before surgery, the patients had been given at least one anti-epileptic drug. TCR-sequenced patients were children with drug-resistant epilepsy due to tuberous sclerosis complex, focal cortical dysplasia, Rasmussen encephalitis or hemimegalencephaly. Blood samples were collected immediately before the epilepsy surgery. The Monarch genomic DNA purification kit was used to extract bulk genomic DNA from unsorted brain tissue and whole blood. Findings and caveats that apply to the study as a whole: Because pre- and post-surgery blood were sequenced to different depths, clones absent from the pre-surgery sample may reflect undersampling. Viral specificity was inferred only from CDR3 sequence similarity, and patients' HCMV serostatus was unknown.

Reading the germline V gene gives CDR1 SGHTA and CDR2 FQGTGA. V lost 5 bases and J lost 9 bases; the stretch between them is 26 bases long. The CDR3 numbers 17 residues from cysteine through phenylalanine. Only CDR3 DNA is held: 51 bases, read in frame from base 1. This receptor was identified in a boy under three years old with hemimegalencephaly and intractable seizures. This chain is built from TRBV7-3 and TRBJ2-1, and possibly TRBD2, on 8 matching bases. The sequencing used peripheral blood, collected at surgery. The CDR3: CASSRTGTAGAPSEQFF. Read as DNA, the sequence is TGTGCCAGCAGCCGAACGGGGACAGCGGGGGCTCCTAGTGAGCAGTTCTTC.